This TCR beta chain was identified during a study of blood T cell repertoires in COVID-19. Study overall: T cells, B-cell-depleted T cells, or PBMCs provided the cDNA or gDNA that served as material.

Libraries were prepared by immunoSEQ multiplex PCR; TCRdb keeps only in-frame clonotypes and omits some of them. The sample holds roughly 500,000 clones, about 91% seen once. This CDR3 contains 17 residues. The germline V gene encodes CDR1 LGHDT and CDR2 YNNKEL (reference sequence). J was trimmed by 4 bases and V by 6 bases; bases with no gene match: 15. What was sequenced was peripheral blood. The sequence was obtained from a man between 18 and 35 years old with COVID-19, enrolled during active disease. The genes are TRBV3-1 (or the pseudogene TRBV3-2) and TRBJ2-1, with 7 bases that match TRBD1. CDR3 coding DNA: TGTGCCAGCAGTTTTTCAGAGATAGGGGGCTCATACAATGAGCAGTTCTTC. This codes for CASSFSEIGGSYNEQFF.